This T cell receptor beta chain stems from a study of blood T cell repertoires in COVID-19. Repertoires were generated with immunoSEQ multiplex PCR, while TCRdb's copy carries only in-frame clones and drops some. The sample yields about 180,000 clones, approximately 86% seen once. This TCR derives from a man between 50 and 59 years old with active or convalescent COVID-19. Sequenced sample: peripheral blood.

CDR3 protein: CASMDGTGPTDTQYF. CDR3 nucleotides: TGCGCCAGCATGGACGGGACAGGGCCCACAGATACGCAGTATTTT. This chain links TRBV10-1 with TRBJ2-3; 9 bases align to TRBD1. Germline trimming cut 7 bases from V and 2 bases from J; bases unmatched to any gene: 7. Germline-derived CDR1 and CDR2 are WNHNN and SYGVQD (reference sequence). The CDR3 consists of 15 residues.